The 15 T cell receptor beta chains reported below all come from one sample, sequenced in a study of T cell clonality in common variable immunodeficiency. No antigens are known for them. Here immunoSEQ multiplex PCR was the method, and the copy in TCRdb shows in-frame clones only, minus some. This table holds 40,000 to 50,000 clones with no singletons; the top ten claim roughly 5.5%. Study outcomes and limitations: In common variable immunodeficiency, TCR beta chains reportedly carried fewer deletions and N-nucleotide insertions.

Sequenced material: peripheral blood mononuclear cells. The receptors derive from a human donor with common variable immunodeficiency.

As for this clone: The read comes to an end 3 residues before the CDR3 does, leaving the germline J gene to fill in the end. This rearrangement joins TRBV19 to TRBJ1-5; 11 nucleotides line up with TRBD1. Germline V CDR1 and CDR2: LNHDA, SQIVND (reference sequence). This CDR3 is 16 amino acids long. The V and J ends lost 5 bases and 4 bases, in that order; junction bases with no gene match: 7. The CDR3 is CASSWTGGQKNQPQHF. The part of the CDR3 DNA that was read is TGTGCCAGTAGTTGGACAGGGGGCCAAAAAAATCAGCCC. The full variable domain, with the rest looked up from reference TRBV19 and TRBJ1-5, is DGGITQSPKYLFRKEGQNVTLSCEQNLNHDAMYWYRQDPGQGLRLIYYSQIVNDFQKGDIAEGYSVSREKKESFPLTVTSAQKNPTAFYLCASSWTGGQKNQPQHFGDGTRLSIL.

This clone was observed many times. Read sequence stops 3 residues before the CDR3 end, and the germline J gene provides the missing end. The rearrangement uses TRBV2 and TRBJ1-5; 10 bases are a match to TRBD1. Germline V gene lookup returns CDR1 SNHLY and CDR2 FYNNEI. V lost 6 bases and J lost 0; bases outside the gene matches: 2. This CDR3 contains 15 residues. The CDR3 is CASSDRGLSNQPQHF. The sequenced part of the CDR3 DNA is TGTGCCAGCAGCGACAGGGGGCTTAGCAATCAGCCC.

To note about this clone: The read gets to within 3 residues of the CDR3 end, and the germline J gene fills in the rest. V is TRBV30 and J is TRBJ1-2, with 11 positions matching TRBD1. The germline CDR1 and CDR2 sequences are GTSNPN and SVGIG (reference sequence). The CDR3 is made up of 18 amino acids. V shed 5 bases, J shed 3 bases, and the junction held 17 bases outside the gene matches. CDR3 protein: CAWGVGRTGGKAYYGYTF. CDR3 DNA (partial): TGTGCCTGGGGAGTTGGCCGGACAGGGGGCAAGGCATACTATGGC. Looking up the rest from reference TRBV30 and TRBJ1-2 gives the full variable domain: SQTIHQWPATLVQPVGSPLSLECTVEGTSNPNLYWYRQAAGRGLQLLFYSVGIGQISSEVPQNLSASRPQDRQFILSSKKLLLSDSGFYLCAWGVGRTGGKAYYGYTFGSGTRLTVV.

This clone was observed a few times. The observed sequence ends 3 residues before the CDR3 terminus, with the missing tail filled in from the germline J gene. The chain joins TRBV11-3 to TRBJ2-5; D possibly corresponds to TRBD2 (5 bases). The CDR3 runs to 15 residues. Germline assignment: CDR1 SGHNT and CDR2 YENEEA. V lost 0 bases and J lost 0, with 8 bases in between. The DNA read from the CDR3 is TGTGCCAGCAGCTTAGATAGCGTAAACCAAGAGACC. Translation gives CASSLDSVNQET. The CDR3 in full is CASSLDSVNQETQYF.

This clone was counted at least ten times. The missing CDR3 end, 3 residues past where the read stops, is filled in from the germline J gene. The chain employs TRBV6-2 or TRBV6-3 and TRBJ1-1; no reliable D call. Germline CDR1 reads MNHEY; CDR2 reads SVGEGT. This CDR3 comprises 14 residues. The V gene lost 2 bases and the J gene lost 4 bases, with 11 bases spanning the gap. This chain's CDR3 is CASSYTRWSTEAFF. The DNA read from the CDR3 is TGTGCCAGCAGTTACACTAGGTGGAGCACTGAA.

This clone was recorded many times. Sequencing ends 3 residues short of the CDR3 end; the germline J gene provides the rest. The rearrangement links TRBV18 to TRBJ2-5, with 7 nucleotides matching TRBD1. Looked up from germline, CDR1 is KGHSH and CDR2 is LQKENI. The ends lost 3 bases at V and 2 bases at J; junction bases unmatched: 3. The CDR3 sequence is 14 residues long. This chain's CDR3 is CASSPWDRQETQYF. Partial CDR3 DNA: TGTGCCAGCTCACCGTGGGACAGACAAGAGACC.

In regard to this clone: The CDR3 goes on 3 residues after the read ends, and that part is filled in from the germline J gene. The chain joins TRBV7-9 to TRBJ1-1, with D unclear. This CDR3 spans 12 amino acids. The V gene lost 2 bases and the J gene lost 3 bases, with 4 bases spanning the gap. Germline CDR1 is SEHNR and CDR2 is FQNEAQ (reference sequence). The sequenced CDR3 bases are TGTGCCAGCAGCTTACTCGACACTGAA. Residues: CASSLLDTE. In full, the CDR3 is CASSLLDTEAFF.

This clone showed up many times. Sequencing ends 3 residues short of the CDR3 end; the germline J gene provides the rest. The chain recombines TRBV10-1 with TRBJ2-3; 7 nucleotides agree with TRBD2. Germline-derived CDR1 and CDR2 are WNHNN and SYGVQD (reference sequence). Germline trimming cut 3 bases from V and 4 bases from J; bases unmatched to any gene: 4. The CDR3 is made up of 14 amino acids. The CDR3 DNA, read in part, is TGCGCCAGCAGTGAAGGGGACTATGCAGATACG. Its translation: CASSEGDYADT. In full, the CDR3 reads CASSEGDYADTQYF.

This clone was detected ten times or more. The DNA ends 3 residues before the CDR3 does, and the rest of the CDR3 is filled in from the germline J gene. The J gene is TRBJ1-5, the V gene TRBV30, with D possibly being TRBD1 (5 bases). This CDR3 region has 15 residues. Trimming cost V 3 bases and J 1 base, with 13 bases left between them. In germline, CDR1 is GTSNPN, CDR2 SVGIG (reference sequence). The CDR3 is CAWRLRGTSNQPQHF. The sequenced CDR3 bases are TGTGCCTGGAGATTGAGGGGCACGAGCAATCAGCCC.

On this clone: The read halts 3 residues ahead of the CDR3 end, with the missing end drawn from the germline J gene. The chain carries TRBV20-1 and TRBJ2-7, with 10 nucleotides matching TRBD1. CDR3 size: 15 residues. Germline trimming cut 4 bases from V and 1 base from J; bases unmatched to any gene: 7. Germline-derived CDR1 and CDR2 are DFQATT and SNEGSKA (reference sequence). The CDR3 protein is CSANLGQGFSYEQYF. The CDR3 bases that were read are TGCAGTGCTAACCTGGGACAGGGGTTTTCCTACGAG.

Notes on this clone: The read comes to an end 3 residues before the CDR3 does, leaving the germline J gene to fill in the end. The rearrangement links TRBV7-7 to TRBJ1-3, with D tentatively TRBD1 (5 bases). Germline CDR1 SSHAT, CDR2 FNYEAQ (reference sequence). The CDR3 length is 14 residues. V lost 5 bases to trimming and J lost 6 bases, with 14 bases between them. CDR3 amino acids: CASSPLTVINTIYF. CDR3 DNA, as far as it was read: TGTGCCAGCAGCCCACTGACAGTAATAAACACC.

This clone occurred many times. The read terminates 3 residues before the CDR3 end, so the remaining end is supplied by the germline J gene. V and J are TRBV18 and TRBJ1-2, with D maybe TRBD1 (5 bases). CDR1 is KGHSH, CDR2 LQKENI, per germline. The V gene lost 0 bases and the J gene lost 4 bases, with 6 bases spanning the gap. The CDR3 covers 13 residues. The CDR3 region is CASSPPQGYGYTF. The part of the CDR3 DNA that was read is TGTGCCAGCTCACCACCCCAGGGCTATGGC.

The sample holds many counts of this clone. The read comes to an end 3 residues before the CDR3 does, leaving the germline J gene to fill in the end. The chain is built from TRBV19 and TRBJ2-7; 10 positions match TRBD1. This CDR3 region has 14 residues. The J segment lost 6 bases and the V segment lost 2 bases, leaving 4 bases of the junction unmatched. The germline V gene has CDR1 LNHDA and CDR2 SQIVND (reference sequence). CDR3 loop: CASSITDRGREQYF. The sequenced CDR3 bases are TGTGCCAGTAGTATAACCGACAGGGGGCGCGAG.

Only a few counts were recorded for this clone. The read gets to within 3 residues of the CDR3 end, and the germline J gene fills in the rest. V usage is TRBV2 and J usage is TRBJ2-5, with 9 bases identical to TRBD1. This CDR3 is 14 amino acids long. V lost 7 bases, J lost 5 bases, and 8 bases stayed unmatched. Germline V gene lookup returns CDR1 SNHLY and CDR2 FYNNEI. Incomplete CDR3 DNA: TGTGCCAGCACCAAAGGGACAGGGAGGGAGACC. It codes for CASTKGTGRET. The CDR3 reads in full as CASTKGTGRETQYF.

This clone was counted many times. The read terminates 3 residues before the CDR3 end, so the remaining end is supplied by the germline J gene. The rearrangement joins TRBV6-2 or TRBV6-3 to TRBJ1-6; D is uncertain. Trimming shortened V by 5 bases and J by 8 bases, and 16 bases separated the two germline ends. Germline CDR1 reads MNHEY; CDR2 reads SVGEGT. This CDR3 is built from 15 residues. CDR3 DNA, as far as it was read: TGTGCCAGCAGTGCATACGGACGGCGGGATTCACCC. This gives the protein CASSAYGRRDSP. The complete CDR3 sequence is CASSAYGRRDSPLHF.